This T cell receptor (beta chain) came from a study of CD8 T cells in ankylosing spondylitis. Per the germline V gene, CDR1 is SGHKS and CDR2 is YYEKEE (reference sequence). V was clipped by 6 bases and J by 3 bases; unmatched bases: 8. The CDR3 consists of 15 residues. Study-wide results and caveats: Ankylosing spondylitis blood appeared to carry a characteristic TCR beta motif of roughly eight highly homologous variants. With a CD8+ phenotype, disease-linked clones were relatively rare in peripheral blood. In ankylosing spondylitis patients, matched synovial fluid reportedly showed significant enrichment of disease-linked clones.

One entry per CDR3 protein, called by TCRdb with MiXCR from the 5' RACE reads. The sample has about 200,000 distinct CDR3 sequences, about 13% seen once. This clonotype was recorded a few times. Its specificity is not known. The chain is built from TRBV5-5 and TRBJ2-2; TRBD1 aligns across 7 bases. Sequencing was carried out using blood, either unsorted or a sorted T cell fraction (not recorded which). The TCR comes from a male donor with ankylosing spondylitis or in good health (not recorded which). This CDR3 is CASTQRDSYTGELFF. The CDR3 DNA follows: TGTGCCAGCACCCAACGGGACAGCTACACCGGGGAGCTGTTTTTT.